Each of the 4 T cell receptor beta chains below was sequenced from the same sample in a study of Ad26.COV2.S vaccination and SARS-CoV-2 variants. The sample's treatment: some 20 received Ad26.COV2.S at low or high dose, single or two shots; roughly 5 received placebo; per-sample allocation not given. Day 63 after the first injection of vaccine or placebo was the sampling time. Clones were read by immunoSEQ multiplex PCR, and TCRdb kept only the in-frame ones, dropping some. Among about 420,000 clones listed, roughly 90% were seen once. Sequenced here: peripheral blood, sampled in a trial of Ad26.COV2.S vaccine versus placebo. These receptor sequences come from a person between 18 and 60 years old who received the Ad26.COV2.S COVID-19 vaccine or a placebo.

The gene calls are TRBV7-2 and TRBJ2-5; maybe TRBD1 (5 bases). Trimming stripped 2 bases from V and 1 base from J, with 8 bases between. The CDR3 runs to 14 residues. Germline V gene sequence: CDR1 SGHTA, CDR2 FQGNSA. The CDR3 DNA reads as TGTGCCAGCAGCTTATGGGGCGGCCAAGAGACCCAGTACTTC. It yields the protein CASSLWGGQETQYF.

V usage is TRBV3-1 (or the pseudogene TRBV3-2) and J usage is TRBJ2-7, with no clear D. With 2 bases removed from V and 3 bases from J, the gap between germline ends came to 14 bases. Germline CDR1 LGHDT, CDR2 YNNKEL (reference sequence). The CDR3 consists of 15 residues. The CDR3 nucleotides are TGTGCCAGCAGCCAAAGACTGGACGGCTTCTACGAGCAGTACTTC. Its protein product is CASSQRLDGFYEQYF.

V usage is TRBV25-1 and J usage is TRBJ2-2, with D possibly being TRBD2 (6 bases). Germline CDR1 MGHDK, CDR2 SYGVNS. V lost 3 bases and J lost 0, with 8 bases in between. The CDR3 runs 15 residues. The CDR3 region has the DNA TGTGCCAGCAGTGAGGGCGGGGCGAACACCGGGGAGCTGTTTTTT. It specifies CASSEGGANTGELFF.

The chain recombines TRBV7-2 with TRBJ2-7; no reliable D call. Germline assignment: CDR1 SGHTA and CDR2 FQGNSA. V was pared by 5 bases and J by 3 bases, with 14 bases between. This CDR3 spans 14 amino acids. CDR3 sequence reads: CASSHLDGGYEQYF. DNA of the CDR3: TGTGCCAGCAGCCACCTCGACGGCGGCTACGAGCAGTACTTC.